One sample yielded the 9 T cell receptor beta chains listed below, sequenced in a study of T cell repertoires in cytomegalovirus infection. TCRdb re-derived calls from the reads in MiXCR, one entry per CDR3 protein. The table records fewer than 950,000 distinct CDR3 sequences, roughly 33% of them present only once. The antigens for these receptors are not known. The sample here was cultured CD8+ T cells from PBMCs, taken from culture after CMV antigen stimulation. The source of these receptors is a human donor in good health (CMV status not recorded). Some clones in this sample may be carry-over from other donors' samples.

This chain links TRBV9 with TRBJ2-5; 7 positions agree with TRBD1. Germline CDR1 reads SGDLS; CDR2 reads YYNGEE. V gave up 0 bases and J gave up 5 bases; unmatched junction bases: 1. This CDR3 has 13 residues. The CDR3 DNA reads as TGTGCCAGCAGCGTAGAGGACAGGGAGACCCAGTACTTC. Protein sequence: CASSVEDRETQYF.

This clonotype occurred many times. The chain is built from TRBV19 and TRBJ2-7; D is possibly TRBD2 (5 bases). Trimming left V 9 bases short and J 4 bases short, with 10 bases between. Germline V gene sequence: CDR1 LNHDA, CDR2 SQIVND (reference sequence). There are 11 residues in the CDR3. This CDR3 is CASSTGYEQYF. In DNA, the CDR3 is TGTGCCAGCAGCACGGGGTACGAGCAGTACTTC.

This clonotype was seen just once. The chain employs TRBV15 and TRBJ2-5; D is undetermined. This CDR3 is built from 13 residues. Germline lookup yields CDR1 LNHNV and CDR2 YYDKDF (reference sequence). Trimming removed 4 bases at V and 5 bases at J, with 11 bases between. CDR3 sequence: CATSNLAGETQYF. CDR3 in DNA: TGTGCCACCAGCAACTTAGCCGGGGAGACCCAGTACTTC.

This clonotype appeared a single time. With a much larger clone just one base away, this may be a read error. The genes are TRBV27 and TRBJ1-6; D remains unclear. The CDR3 loop spans 17 amino acids. CDR1 and CDR2 from the germline V gene are MNHEY and SMNVEV (reference sequence). The CDR3 protein is CANSLRSRPGNNSPLHF. CDR3 bases: TGTGCCAACAGTTTAAGGTCGAGGCCGGGGAATAATTCACCCCTCCACTTT.

The chain links TRBV7-6 to TRBJ1-2; maybe TRBD1 (6 bases). The length of the CDR3 is 17 residues. The V and J ends lost 5 bases and 4 bases respectively, with 23 bases between them. CDR1 and CDR2 from the germline V gene are SGHVS and FNYEAQ. The CDR3 DNA reads as TGTGCCAGCAGCCCAACTCAGACAGGCGCCCCTATCTATGGCTACACCTTC. Translated, it gives CASSPTQTGAPIYGYTF.

The table lists this clonotype with a few counts. V is TRBV7-6 and J is TRBJ2-3, with TRBD2 identical over 7 bases. The CDR3 length is 15 residues. Germline CDR1 SGHVS, CDR2 FNYEAQ. V gave up 1 base and J gave up 4 bases; unmatched junction bases: 5. The DNA for the CDR3 is TGTGCCAGCAGCTTAGAAGCGGGGTCCGCAGATACGCAGTATTTT. Its translation is CASSLEAGSADTQYF.

This clonotype was seen at least ten times. The gene calls are TRBV18 and TRBJ1-1; D is unresolved. Germline CDR1 is KGHSH and CDR2 is LQKENI. The CDR3 loop spans 15 amino acids. The V end lost 2 bases, the J end lost 5 bases, and 15 bases lay between the germline ends. CDR3 region: CASSPGDFTATEAFF. The CDR3 DNA reads TGTGCCAGCTCACCAGGGGATTTTACGGCGACTGAAGCTTTCTTT.

The chain uses TRBV6-6 and TRBJ1-1; tentatively, D is TRBD1 (5 bases). Germline V gene sequence: CDR1 MNHNY, CDR2 SVGAGI (reference sequence). Trimming left V 7 bases short and J 4 bases short, with 16 bases between. The CDR3 covers 14 residues. Written as DNA, the CDR3 is TGTGCCAGCAAATCGAGGGGTCGGGGCACTGAAGCTTTCTTT. It translates to CASKSRGRGTEAFF.

This clonotype was recorded at least ten times. The germline gene is not matched at one end of the junction; a read error may be the cause. The chain carries TRBV5-1 and TRBJ2-1; 9 nucleotides agree with TRBD2. Germline lookup yields CDR1 SGHRS and CDR2 YFSETQ. The CDR3 spans 15 residues. CDR3 sequence: CASSWLAGPYNEQFF. The CDR3, as DNA: TGTGCCAGCAGCTGGCTAGCGGGGCCCTACAATGAGCAGTTCTTC.